This TCR beta chain is drawn from a study of blood T cell repertoires in COVID-19. The wider study: Donors in the United States, Italy and Spain gave samples during acute or convalescent COVID-19. PBMCs, B-cell-depleted T cells, or T cells provided the cDNA or gDNA that made up the material.

Authors' data handling: Amplification from reference gene primers served as the basis for estimated nucleated cell counts. The data were produced by immunoSEQ multiplex PCR, yet TCRdb's version contains in-frame clones alone and is incomplete. The DNA was the basis for D and trimming; V, J and clone size are from that table. This sample carries some 22,000 clones, over 80% of them seen once, and the ten largest clones take over 20%. Germline loops: CDR1 MNHEY, CDR2 SVGAGI. The germline V and J ends were trimmed by 7 bases and 5 bases, with 14 bases remaining between them. CDR3 length equals 14 residues.

The chain uses TRBV6-5 and TRBJ2-2; D is perhaps TRBD1 (5 bases). Sequencing was carried out using peripheral blood. The source is a man older than 75 with active or convalescent COVID-19. CDR3 protein: CASTPDRRTGELFF. CDR3 nucleotides: TGTGCCAGCACCCCCGACAGAAGGACCGGGGAGCTGTTTTTT.